This TCR beta chain was documented in a study of beta chain features in type 1 diabetes. The wider study: Healthy donors, compared against patients, showed similar age, gender and cell yields. Findings and caveats of the study: Type 1 diabetes patients had VDJ junctions that carried fewer insertions and more deletions.

The entirety of the isolated RNA underwent reverse transcription, so expressed TCRB transcripts were sequenced. The average output of naive, central memory and regulatory T cell samples was roughly 3.6 million reads. TCRdb's copy holds only in-frame clones and misses some; the assay was immunoSEQ multiplex PCR. Of 430,000 or so clones listed, approximately 10% are singletons. The CDR3 covers 15 residues. CDR1 MGHRA and CDR2 YSYEKL come from the germline V gene. V lost 1 base and J 4 bases, leaving 11 bases between the germline ends. Concerning this clone itself: Its matching antigen is unknown.

V is TRBV4-1 and J is TRBJ2-1; a possible D gene is TRBD1 (5 bases). Sequenced input: naive CD4+ T cells from blood. This clonotype was obtained from a young woman in good health. The CDR3 sequence: CASSQGGAFYNEQFF. The CDR3 DNA reads TGCGCCAGCAGCCAAGGGGGCGCCTTTTACAATGAGCAGTTCTTC.